The 18 T cell receptor beta chains below were found in one sample sequenced in a study of beta chain features in type 1 diabetes. Isolated RNA was reverse transcribed in full, so expressed TCRB transcripts were sequenced. This table comes from immunoSEQ multiplex PCR, and its TCRdb copy is limited to in-frame clones, with some not included. Seen here are around 300,000 clones, 8% observed once, and the top ten hold roughly 0.94%. Specimen: central memory CD4+ T cells from blood. The receptors come from a woman aged 18-29 years in good health.

This clone has only a few counts. The chain uses TRBV29-1 and TRBJ1-1, with D hard to call. The CDR3 has 13 residues. V gave up 1 base and J gave up 1 base, with 7 bases separating them. The germline gives CDR1 SQVTM, CDR2 ANQGSEA. The CDR3 region is CSVEAKGNTEAFF. CDR3 DNA: TGCAGCGTTGAAGCTAAGGGGAACACTGAAGCTTTCTTT.

This clone showed up many times. The rearrangement links TRBV27 to TRBJ1-1; the D gene is possibly TRBD1 (5 bases). Germline V gene data show CDR1 as MNHEY and CDR2 as SMNVEV (reference sequence). V was shortened by 4 bases and J by 6 bases, with 12 bases between the two germline ends. The CDR3 is 13 residues long. The CDR3 bases are TGTGCCAGCAGTTCCCAGGGTTGGGCTGAAGCTTTCTTT. Its translation: CASSSQGWAEAFF.

The sample holds a few counts of this clone. CDR3 sequence: CSVGGTGDQPQHF. CDR3 nucleotides: TGCAGCGTTGGAGGGACAGGGGATCAGCCCCAGCATTTT. The chain links TRBV29-1 to TRBJ1-5; 10 nucleotides line up with TRBD1. The CDR3 runs to 13 residues. Germline CDR1 SQVTM, CDR2 ANQGSEA. With 4 bases clipped from V and 5 bases from J, the junction kept 2 bases outside the gene matches. The complete variable domain, with remaining parts taken from reference TRBV29-1 and TRBJ1-5, reads SAVISQKPSRDICQRGTSLTIQCQVDSQVTMMFWYRQQPGQSLTLIATANQGSEATYESGFVIDKFPISRPNLTFSTLTVSNMSPEDSSIYLCSVGGTGDQPQHFGDGTRLSIL.

This clone was recorded a few times. This chain links TRBV7-9 with TRBJ1-1; D perhaps matches TRBD1 (5 bases). The CDR3 is 13 residues long. Trimming removed 6 bases from V and 10 bases from J, with 18 bases in between. In germline, CDR1 is SEHNR, CDR2 FQNEAQ (reference sequence). CDR3 bases: TGTGCCAGCAGTAACTCAGGGTCCCCTTTAGCTTTCTTT. Residues: CASSNSGSPLAFF.

This clone has just a few counts. V is TRBV14 and J is TRBJ2-3; D possibly matches TRBD1 or TRBD2 (5 bases each). The V gene's germline CDR1 is SGHDN and CDR2 FVKESK. Trimming removed 3 bases at V and 0 bases at J, with 16 bases between. The CDR3 sequence is 17 residues long. The CDR3 here is CASSQILGRRSTDTQYF. The CDR3 nucleotides read TGTGCCAGCAGCCAGATATTGGGACGGAGAAGCACAGATACGCAGTATTTT. Together with reference TRBV14 and TRBJ2-3, the CDR3 gives the full variable domain: EAGVTQFPSHSVIEKGQTVTLRCDPISGHDNLYWYRRVMGKEIKFLLHFVKESKQDESGMPNNRFLAERTGGTYSTLKVQPAELEDSGVYFCASSQILGRRSTDTQYFGPGTRLTVL.

The V gene is TRBV27, the J gene TRBJ1-1, with TRBD1 identical over 10 bases. Germline loops: CDR1 MNHEY, CDR2 SMNVEV (reference sequence). There are 14 residues in the CDR3. V shed 9 bases and J 11 bases; nucleotides not matched to a gene: 15. The CDR3, as DNA: TGTGCCAGTCGACAGCGACAGGGGGCCTCCGGTGCTTTCTTT. This translates into CASRQRQGASGAFF.

This clone was seen at least ten times. The rearrangement joins TRBV10-3 to TRBJ2-2; 9 nucleotides agree with TRBD2. The ends lost 0 bases at V and 3 bases at J; junction bases unmatched: 5. The CDR3 covers 17 residues. Per the germline V gene, CDR1 is ENHRY and CDR2 is SYGVKD. CDR3 loop: CAISESWLAGYTGELFF. The CDR3 bases are TGTGCCATCAGTGAGTCGTGGCTAGCGGGATACACCGGGGAGCTGTTTTTT.

This clone has only a few counts. The gene calls are TRBV25-1 and TRBJ1-5, with TRBD1 identical over 9 bases. V dropped 8 bases and J dropped 6; count of bases not matched to a gene: 11. The CDR3 covers 15 residues. The germline V gene has CDR1 MGHDK and CDR2 SYGVNS. CDR3 protein: CASFWDRESSQPQHF. CDR3 nucleotide sequence: TGTGCCAGCTTCTGGGACAGGGAGAGTAGTCAGCCCCAGCATTTT.

This clone was observed a handful of times. J is TRBJ1-2 and V is TRBV27, with D tentatively TRBD1 (5 bases). CDR1 MNHEY and CDR2 SMNVEV come from the germline V gene (reference sequence). CDR3 length equals 14 residues. The V and J ends lost 5 bases and 5 bases respectively, with 15 bases between them. The CDR3 bases are TGTGCCAGCAGTCCCCATATGGACATTTATGGCTACACCTTC. Its translation is CASSPHMDIYGYTF.

In its sample, this clone was seen a few times. CDR3 loop: CASSERGNSNQPQHF. CDR3 coding DNA: TGTGCCAGCAGTGAACGAGGGAATAGCAATCAGCCCCAGCATTTT. V usage is TRBV2 and J usage is TRBJ1-5; D is undetermined. Germline assignment: CDR1 SNHLY and CDR2 FYNNEI. This CDR3 spans 15 amino acids. V lost 2 bases, J lost 0 bases, and 8 bases lay in between.

A single count supports this clone. The chain employs TRBV7-2 and TRBJ2-2; TRBD2 matches 11 bases. Trimming took 2 bases from V and 3 from J; bases not matched to a gene: 2. From germline, CDR1 is SGHTA and CDR2 FQGNSA. The CDR3 spans 16 residues. The CDR3, as DNA: TGTGCCAGCAGCTTACTAGCGGGGGGTGACACCGGGGAGCTGTTTTTT. Translating gives CASSLLAGGDTGELFF.

This sequence joins TRBV23-1 and TRBJ1-1; tentatively, D is TRBD1 (6 bases). TRBV23-1 is treated as an ORF (open reading frame) with a function not yet certain. CDR3 length: 13 residues. Trimming removed 2 bases at V and 5 bases at J, with 9 bases between. CDR3 amino acids: CASSQRRGTEAFF. The CDR3, as DNA: TGCGCCAGCAGTCAAAGGAGGGGGACTGAAGCTTTCTTT.

This clone was seen more than once but under ten times. The chain is built from TRBV19 and TRBJ1-3; no reliable D call. Looked up from germline, CDR1 is LNHDA and CDR2 is SQIVND (reference sequence). The CDR3 length is 16 residues. V gave up 6 bases and J gave up 4 bases, with 19 bases separating them. For the CDR3, the DNA is TGTGCCAGTAGACCGAGAGATTCGACACCAGGAAACACCATATATTTT. This encodes CASRPRDSTPGNTIYF. Looking up the rest from reference TRBV19 and TRBJ1-3 gives the full variable domain: DGGITQSPKYLFRKEGQNVTLSCEQNLNHDAMYWYRQDPGQGLRLIYYSQIVNDFQKGDIAEGYSVSREKKESFPLTVTSAQKNPTAFYLCASRPRDSTPGNTIYFGEGSWLTVV.

The table lists this clone with a few counts. This chain links TRBV5-1 with TRBJ2-1; D is ambiguous. The CDR3 runs to 15 residues. Looked up from germline, CDR1 is SGHRS and CDR2 is YFSETQ. Trimming stripped 0 bases from V and 9 bases from J, with 16 bases between. The CDR3 here is CASSLGRPSNPEQFF. The CDR3 bases are TGCGCCAGCAGCTTGGGGCGCCCATCCAATCCTGAGCAGTTCTTC.

This clone was counted between two and nine times. The genes are TRBV9 and TRBJ1-2; D not resolved. Looked up from germline, CDR1 is SGDLS and CDR2 is YYNGEE. The CDR3 loop spans 13 amino acids. V was shortened by 2 bases and J by 8 bases, with 13 bases between the two germline ends. CDR3 DNA: TGTGCCAGCAGCGTCCCAGGTCGGAAAGGCTACACCTTC. It is translated as CASSVPGRKGYTF.

The V and J genes are TRBV6-5 and TRBJ2-7, with TRBD1 identical over 10 bases. The CDR3 is made up of 15 amino acids. Germline V lookup: CDR1 MNHEY, CDR2 SVGAGI. After removal of 5 bases from V and 1 base from J, the junction contained 5 bases not matched to a gene. The CDR3 DNA follows: TGTGCCAGCAGTGTCGACAGGGGGCTTTCCTACGAGCAGTACTTC. Protein: CASSVDRGLSYEQYF.

This clone was seen only a few times. The chain employs TRBV7-9 and TRBJ1-4; tentative D call: TRBD1 (5 bases). Trimming took off 5 bases at V and 6 bases at J, with 16 bases between the two ends. The germline V gene encodes CDR1 SEHNR and CDR2 FQNEAQ (reference sequence). This CDR3 region has 15 residues. CDR3 sequence (DNA): TGTGCCAGCAGCCAATCTCAACGGGGCTATGAAAAACTGTTTTTT. It codes for CASSQSQRGYEKLFF.

The rearrangement uses TRBV9 and TRBJ2-3, with TRBD2 matching 13 bases. The germline gives CDR1 SGDLS, CDR2 YYNGEE. J was trimmed by 0 bases and V by 4 bases; bases with no gene match: 5. The length of the CDR3 is 17 residues. In nucleotides, the CDR3 is TGTGCCAGCAGCCCCCTGGGACTAGCGGGGAGCACAGATACGCAGTATTTT. Encoded protein: CASSPLGLAGSTDTQYF.